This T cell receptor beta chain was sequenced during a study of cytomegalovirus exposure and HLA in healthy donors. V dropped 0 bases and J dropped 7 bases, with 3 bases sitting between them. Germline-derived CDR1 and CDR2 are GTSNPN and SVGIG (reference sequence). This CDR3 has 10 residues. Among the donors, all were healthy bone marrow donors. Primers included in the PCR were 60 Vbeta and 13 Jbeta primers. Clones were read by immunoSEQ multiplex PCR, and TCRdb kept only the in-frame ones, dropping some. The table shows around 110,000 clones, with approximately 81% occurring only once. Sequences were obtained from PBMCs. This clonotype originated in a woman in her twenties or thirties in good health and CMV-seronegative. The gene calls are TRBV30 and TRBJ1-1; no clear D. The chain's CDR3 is CAWSVSEAFF. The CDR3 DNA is TGTGCCTGGAGTGTGAGTGAAGCTTTCTTT.